This TCR beta chain stems from a study of CD8 T cells in Susac syndrome. Study context: The Susac syndrome patients were therapy-naive, on corticosteroids, or on intravenous immunoglobulin alone at blood draw.

TCR beta sequencing was performed on blood CD8+ and CD4+ T cells. In contrast to the negatively isolated CD8+ and CD4+ T cells, TEMRA cells were FACS-enriched. RNA amounts of roughly 0.45 to 1 ug underwent reverse transcription with random hexamers. The TCR beta CDR3 was amplified by immunoSEQ multiplex PCR across 54 Vbeta, 13 Jbeta. One entry per CDR3 protein results from TCRdb running MiXCR on the immunoSEQ multiplex PCR reads. The sample consists of fewer than 90,000 distinct CDR3 sequences, approximately 93% of them appearing once. Germline V lookup: CDR1 MNHNY, CDR2 SVGAGI (reference sequence). Trimming removed 0 bases from V and 0 bases from J, with 9 bases in between. The CDR3 runs 16 residues.

This clonotype was sampled from a human donor with Susac syndrome. Material for sequencing was CD8+ T cells from PBMCs. The chain joins TRBV6-6 to TRBJ1-5; D is ambiguous. The CDR3 sequence: CASSYSSRHSNQPQHF. For the CDR3, the DNA is TGTGCCAGCAGTTACTCGTCCAGACATAGCAATCAGCCCCAGCATTTT.